The subject of this entry is one T cell receptor beta chain. This sample stems from a study of graft-versus-host responses after intestinal transplantation. Clones were sequenced by immunoSEQ multiplex PCR, and TCRdb holds only the in-frame ones, with some missing. The sample records approximately 18,000 clones, about nine tenths being singletons. CDR3 length equals 14 residues. The V and J ends lost 7 bases and 0 bases respectively, with 13 bases between them. CDR1 is SNHLY and CDR2 is FYNNEI in the germline V gene. The TCR was taken from a human patient who received an intestinal transplant, so some T cells may come from the graft donor. The specimen was PBMCs, collected about 240 days after intestinal transplant. This rearrangement joins TRBV2 to TRBJ2-7, with D perhaps TRBD2 (7 bases). The CDR3 reads CASNGGAHSYEQYF. The CDR3 DNA reads as TGTGCCAGCAATGGGGGGGCCCACTCCTACGAGCAGTACTTC.